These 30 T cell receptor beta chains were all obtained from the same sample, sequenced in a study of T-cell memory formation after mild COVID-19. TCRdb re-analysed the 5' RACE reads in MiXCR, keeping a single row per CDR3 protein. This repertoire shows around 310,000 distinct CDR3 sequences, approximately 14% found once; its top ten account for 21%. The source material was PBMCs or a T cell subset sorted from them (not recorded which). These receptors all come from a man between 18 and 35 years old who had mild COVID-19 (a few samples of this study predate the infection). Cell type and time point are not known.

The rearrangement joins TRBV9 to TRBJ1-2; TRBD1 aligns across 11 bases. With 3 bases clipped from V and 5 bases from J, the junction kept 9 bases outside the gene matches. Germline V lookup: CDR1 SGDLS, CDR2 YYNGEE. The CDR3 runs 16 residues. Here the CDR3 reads CASSDPGTGGVYGYTF. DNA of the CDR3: TGTGCCAGCAGCGACCCAGGGACAGGGGGTGTATATGGCTACACCTTC.

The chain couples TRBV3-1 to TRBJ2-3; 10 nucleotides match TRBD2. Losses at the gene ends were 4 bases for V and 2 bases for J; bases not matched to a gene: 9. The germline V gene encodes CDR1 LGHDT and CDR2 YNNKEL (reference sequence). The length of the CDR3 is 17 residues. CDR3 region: CASSPPGSGGVTDTQYF. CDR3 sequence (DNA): TGTGCCAGCAGCCCGCCGGGCAGCGGGGGGGTCACAGATACGCAGTATTTT.

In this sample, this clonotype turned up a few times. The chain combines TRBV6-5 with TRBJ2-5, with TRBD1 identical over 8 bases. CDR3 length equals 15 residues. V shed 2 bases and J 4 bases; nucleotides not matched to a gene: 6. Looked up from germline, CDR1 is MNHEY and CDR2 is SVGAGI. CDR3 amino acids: CASSYPSDRGETQYF. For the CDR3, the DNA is TGTGCCAGCAGTTACCCCTCCGACAGGGGAGAGACCCAGTACTTC.

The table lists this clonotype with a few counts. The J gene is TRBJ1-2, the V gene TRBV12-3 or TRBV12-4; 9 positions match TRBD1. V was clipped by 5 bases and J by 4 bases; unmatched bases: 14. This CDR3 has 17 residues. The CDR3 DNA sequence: TGTGCCAGCAGTAAAGGTGGGACAGGGCCAGCTGGCTATGGCTACACCTTC. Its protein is CASSKGGTGPAGYGYTF.

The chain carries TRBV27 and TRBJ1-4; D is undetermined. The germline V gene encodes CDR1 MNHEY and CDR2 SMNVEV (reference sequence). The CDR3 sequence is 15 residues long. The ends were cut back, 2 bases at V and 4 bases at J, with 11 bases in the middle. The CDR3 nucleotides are TGTGCCAGCAGTTTAGCCCCGGGAAGTAATGAAAAACTGTTTTTT. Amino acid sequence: CASSLAPGSNEKLFF.

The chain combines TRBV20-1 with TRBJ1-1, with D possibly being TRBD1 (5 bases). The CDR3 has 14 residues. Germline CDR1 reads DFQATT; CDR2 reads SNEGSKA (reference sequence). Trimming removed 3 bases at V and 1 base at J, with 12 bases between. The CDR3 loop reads CSASRAGRNTEAFF. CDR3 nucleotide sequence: TGCAGTGCTAGTCGGGCAGGGAGGAACACTGAAGCTTTCTTT.

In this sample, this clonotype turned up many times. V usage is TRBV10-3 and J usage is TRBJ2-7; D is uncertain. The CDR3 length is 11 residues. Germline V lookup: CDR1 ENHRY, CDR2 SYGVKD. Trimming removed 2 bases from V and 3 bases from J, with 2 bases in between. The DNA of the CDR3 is TGTGCCATCAGTGAGGGCTACGAGCAGTACTTC. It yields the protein CAISEGYEQYF.

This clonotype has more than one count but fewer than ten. The CDR3 spells CASTGGLRAGELFF. In DNA, the CDR3 is TGTGCCAGCACGGGGGGCTTAAGGGCCGGGGAGCTGTTTTTT. This chain links TRBV28 with TRBJ2-2; the D gene is possibly TRBD2 (7 bases). Looked up from germline, CDR1 is MDHEN and CDR2 is SYDVKM. V lost 7 bases and J 6 bases, leaving 15 bases between the germline ends. This CDR3 has 14 residues.

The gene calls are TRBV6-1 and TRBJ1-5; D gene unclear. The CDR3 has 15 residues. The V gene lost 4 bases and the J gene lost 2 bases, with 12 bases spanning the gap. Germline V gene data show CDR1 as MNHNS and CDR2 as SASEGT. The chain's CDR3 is CASSVQNLGNQPQHF. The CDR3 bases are TGTGCCAGCAGTGTACAGAATCTGGGCAATCAGCCCCAGCATTTT.

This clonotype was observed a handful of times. CDR3 in amino acids: CASSQAWTGANTEAFF. The CDR3 DNA follows: TGCGCCAGCAGCCAAGCCTGGACAGGGGCAAACACTGAAGCTTTCTTT. V and J are TRBV4-1 and TRBJ1-1; 9 bases align to TRBD1. V lost 1 base, J lost 2 bases, and 5 bases stayed unmatched. Germline V gene lookup returns CDR1 MGHRA and CDR2 YSYEKL. The CDR3 covers 16 residues.

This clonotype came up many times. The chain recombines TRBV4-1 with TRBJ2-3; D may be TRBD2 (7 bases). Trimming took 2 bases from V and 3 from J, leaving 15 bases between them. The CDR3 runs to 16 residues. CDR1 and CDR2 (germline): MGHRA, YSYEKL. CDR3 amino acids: CASSQPRRGGTDTQYF. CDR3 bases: TGCGCCAGCAGCCAACCTAGAAGGGGGGGGACAGATACGCAGTATTTT.

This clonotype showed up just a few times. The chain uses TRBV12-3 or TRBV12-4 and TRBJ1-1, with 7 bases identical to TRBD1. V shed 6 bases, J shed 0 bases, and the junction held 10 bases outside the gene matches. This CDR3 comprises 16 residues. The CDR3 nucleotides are TGTGCCAGCAGCCCGACAGGGAGCCGGATGAACACTGAAGCTTTCTTT. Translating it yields CASSPTGSRMNTEAFF.

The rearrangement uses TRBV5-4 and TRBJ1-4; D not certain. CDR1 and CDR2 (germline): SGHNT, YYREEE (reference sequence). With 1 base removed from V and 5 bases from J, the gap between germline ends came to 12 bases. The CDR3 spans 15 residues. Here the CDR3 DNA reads TGTGCCAGCAGCTTGTCGAAGGGTTCAAATGAAAAACTGTTTTTT. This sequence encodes CASSLSKGSNEKLFF.

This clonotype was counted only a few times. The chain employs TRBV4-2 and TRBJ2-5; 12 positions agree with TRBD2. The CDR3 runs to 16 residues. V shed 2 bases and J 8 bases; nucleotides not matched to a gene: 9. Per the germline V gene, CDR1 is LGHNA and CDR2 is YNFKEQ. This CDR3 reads CASSQFGLAGLETQYF. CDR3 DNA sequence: TGTGCCAGCAGCCAATTCGGACTAGCGGGGCTAGAAACCCAGTACTTC.

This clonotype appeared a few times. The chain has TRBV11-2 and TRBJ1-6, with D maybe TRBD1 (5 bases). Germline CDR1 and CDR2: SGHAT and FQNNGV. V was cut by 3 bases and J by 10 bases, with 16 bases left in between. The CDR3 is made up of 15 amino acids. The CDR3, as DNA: TGTGCCAGCAGCTTCGCGGGACTCGGCGGCTCACCCCTCCACTTT. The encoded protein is CASSFAGLGGSPLHF.

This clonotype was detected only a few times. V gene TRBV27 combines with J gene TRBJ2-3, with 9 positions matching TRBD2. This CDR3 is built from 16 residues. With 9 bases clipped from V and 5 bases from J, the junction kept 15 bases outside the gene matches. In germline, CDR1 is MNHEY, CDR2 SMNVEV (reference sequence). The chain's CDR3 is CASRHWRGGAVDTQYF. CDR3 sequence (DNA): TGTGCCAGTCGACATTGGCGGGGGGGCGCGGTAGATACGCAGTATTTT.

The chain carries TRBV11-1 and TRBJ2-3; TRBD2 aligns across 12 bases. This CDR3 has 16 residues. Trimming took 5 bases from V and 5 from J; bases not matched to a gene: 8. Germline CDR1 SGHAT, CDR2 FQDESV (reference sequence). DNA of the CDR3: TGTGCCAGCAGCCTTTGGACTAGCGGGGTACTAGATACGCAGTATTTT. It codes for CASSLWTSGVLDTQYF.

The CDR3 DNA reads as TGCGCCAGCAGCTCCCGACTCGGAAACACCATATATTTT. Translated: CASSSRLGNTIYF. The genes are TRBV4-1 and TRBJ1-3; D gene unclear. The CDR3 spans 13 residues. V dropped 5 bases and J dropped 4 bases, with 9 bases sitting between them. Germline CDR1 and CDR2: MGHRA and YSYEKL.

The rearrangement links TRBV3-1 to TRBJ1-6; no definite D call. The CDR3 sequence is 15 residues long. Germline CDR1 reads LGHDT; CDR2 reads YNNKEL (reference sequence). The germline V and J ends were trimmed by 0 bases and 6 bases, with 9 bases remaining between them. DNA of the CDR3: TGTGCCAGCAGCCAAGATCTGGCCGCTAATTCACCCCTCCACTTT. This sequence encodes CASSQDLAANSPLHF.

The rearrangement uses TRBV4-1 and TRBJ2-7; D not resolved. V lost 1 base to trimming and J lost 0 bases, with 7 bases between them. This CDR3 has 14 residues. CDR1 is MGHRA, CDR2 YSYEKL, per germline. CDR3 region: CASSQAADSYEQYF. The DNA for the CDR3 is TGCGCCAGCAGCCAAGCTGCGGACTCCTACGAGCAGTACTTC.

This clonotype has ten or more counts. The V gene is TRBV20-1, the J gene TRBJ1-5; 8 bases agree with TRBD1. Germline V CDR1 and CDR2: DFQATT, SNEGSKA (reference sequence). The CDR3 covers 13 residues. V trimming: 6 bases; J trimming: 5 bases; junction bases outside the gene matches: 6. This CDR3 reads CSAPTGEHQPQHF. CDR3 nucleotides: TGCAGTGCCCCGACAGGGGAACATCAGCCCCAGCATTTT.

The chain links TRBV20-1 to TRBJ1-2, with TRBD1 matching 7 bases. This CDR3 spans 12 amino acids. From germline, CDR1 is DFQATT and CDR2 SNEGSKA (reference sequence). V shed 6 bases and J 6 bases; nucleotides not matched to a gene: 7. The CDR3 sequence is CSAVEGANGYTF. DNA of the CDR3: TGCAGTGCCGTGGAGGGGGCGAATGGCTACACCTTC.

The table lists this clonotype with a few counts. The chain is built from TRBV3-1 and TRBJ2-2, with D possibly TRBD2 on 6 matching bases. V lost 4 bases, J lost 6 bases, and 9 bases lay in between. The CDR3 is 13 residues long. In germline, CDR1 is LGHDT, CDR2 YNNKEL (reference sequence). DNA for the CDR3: TGTGCCAGCAGCCCTTGGGGGGCCGGGGAGCTGTTTTTT. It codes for CASSPWGAGELFF.

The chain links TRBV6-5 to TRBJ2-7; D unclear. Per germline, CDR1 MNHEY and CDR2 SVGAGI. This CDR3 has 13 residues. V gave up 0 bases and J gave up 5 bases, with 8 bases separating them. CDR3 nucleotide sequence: TGTGCCAGCAGTTACTCGATGACGAACGAGCAGTACTTC. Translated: CASSYSMTNEQYF.

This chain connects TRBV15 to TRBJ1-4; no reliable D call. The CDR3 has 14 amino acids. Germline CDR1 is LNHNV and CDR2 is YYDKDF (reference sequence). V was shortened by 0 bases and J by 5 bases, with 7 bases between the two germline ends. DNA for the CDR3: TGTGCCACCAGCAGAGATCGCGGGAATGAAAAACTGTTTTTT. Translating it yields CATSRDRGNEKLFF.

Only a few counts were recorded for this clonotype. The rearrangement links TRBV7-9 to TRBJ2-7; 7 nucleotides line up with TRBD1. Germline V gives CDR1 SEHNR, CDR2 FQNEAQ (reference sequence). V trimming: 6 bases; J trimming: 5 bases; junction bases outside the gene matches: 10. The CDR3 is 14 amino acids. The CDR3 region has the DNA TGTGCCAGCAGTCAACAGGCCAGGGGGAACGAGCAGTACTTC. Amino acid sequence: CASSQQARGNEQYF.

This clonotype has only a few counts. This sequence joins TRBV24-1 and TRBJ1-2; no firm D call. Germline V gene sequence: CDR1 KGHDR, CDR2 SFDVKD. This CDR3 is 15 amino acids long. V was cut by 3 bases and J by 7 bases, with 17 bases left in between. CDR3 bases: TGTGCCACCAGTGATGGCGCGGTCCTCTCGGGTGGCTACACCTTC. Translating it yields CATSDGAVLSGGYTF.

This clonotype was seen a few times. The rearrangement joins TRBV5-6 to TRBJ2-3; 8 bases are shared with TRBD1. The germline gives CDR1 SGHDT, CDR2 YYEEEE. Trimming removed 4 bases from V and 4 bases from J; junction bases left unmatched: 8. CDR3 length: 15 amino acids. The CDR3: CASSRTGTVPDTQYF. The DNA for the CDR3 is TGTGCCAGCAGCAGGACAGGGACAGTTCCAGATACGCAGTATTTT.

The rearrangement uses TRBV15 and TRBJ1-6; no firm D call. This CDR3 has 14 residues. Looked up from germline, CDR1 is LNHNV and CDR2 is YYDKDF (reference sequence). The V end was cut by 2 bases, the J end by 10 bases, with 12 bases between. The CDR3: CATSRQSPASPLHF. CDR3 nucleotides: TGTGCCACCAGCAGACAATCCCCGGCCTCACCCCTCCACTTT.

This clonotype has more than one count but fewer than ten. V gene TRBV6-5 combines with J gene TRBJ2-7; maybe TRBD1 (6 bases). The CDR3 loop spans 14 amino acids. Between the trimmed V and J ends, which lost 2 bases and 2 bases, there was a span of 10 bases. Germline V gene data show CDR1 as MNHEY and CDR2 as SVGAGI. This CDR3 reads CASSYGPGAYEQYF. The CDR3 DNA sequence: TGTGCCAGCAGTTACGGGCCAGGGGCCTACGAGCAGTACTTC.